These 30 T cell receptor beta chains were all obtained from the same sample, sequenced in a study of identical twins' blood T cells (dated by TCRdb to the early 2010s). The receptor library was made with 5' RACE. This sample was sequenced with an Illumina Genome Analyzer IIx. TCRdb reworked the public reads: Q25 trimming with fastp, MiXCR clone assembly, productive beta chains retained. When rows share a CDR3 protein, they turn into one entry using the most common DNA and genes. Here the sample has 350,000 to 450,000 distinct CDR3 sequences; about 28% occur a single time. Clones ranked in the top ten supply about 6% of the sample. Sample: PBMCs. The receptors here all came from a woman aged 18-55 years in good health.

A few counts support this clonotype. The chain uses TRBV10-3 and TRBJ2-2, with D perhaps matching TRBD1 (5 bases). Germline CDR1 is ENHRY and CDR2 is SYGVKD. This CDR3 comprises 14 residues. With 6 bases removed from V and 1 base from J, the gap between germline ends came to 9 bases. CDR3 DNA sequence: TGTGCCATCAGGGACAAGGGGAACACCGGGGAGCTGTTTTTT. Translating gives CAIRDKGNTGELFF.

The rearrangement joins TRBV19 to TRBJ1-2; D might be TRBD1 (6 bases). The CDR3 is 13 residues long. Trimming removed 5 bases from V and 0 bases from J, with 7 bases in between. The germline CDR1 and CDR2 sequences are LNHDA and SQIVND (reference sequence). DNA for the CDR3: TGTGCCAGTAGTTACAGGGCTAACTATGGCTACACCTTC. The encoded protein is CASSYRANYGYTF.

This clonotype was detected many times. The CDR3, as DNA: TGCAGCGTCGGCTTGACAGGGATCTATGGCTACACCTTC. This gives the protein CSVGLTGIYGYTF. The chain couples TRBV29-1 to TRBJ1-2; 7 bases align to TRBD1. The trim removed 6 bases at V and 4 bases at J, leaving 8 bases unmatched. This CDR3 contains 13 residues. CDR1 and CDR2 from the germline V gene are SQVTM and ANQGSEA.

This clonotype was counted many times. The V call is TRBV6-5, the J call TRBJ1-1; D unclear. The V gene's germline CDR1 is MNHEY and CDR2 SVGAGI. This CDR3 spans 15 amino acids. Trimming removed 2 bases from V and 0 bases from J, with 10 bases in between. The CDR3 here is CASSYGEGMNTEAFF. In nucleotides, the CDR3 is TGTGCCAGCAGTTACGGGGAAGGGATGAACACTGAAGCTTTCTTT.

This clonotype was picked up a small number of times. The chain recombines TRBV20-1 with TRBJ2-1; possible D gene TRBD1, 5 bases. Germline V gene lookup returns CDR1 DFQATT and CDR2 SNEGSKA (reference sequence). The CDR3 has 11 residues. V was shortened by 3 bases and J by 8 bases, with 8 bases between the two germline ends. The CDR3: CSASGAHEQFF. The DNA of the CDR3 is TGCAGTGCTAGTGGGGCCCATGAGCAGTTCTTC.

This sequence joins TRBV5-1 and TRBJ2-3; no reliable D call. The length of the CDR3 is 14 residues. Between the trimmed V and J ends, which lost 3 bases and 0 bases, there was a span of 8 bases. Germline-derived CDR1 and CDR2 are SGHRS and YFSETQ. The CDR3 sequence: CASSSPSSTDTQYF. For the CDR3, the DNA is TGCGCCAGCAGCTCCCCCTCTAGCACAGATACGCAGTATTTT.

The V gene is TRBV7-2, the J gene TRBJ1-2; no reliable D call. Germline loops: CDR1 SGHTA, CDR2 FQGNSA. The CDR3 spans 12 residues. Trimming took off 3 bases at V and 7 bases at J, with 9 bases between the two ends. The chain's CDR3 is CASSFPVGGYTF. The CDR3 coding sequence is TGTGCCAGCAGCTTTCCAGTAGGTGGCTACACCTTC.

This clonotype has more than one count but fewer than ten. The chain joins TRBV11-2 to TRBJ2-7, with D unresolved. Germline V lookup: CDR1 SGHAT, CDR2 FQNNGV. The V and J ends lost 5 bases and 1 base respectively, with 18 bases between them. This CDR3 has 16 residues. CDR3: CASSPRPVSPSYEQYF. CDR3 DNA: TGTGCCAGCAGCCCCCGTCCAGTTTCCCCTTCCTACGAGCAGTACTTC.

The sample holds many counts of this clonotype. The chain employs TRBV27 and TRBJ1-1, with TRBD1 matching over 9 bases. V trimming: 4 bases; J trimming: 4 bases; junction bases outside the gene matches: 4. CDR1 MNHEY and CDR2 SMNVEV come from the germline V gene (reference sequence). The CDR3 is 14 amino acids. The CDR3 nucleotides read TGTGCCAGCAGTTCGAAGGACAGGGGCACTGAAGCTTTCTTT. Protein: CASSSKDRGTEAFF.

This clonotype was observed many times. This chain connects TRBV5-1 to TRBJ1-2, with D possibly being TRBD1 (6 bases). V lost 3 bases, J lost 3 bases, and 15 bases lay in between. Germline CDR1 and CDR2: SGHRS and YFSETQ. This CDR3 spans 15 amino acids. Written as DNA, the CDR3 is TGCGCCAGCAGCTATAAAACCGGGACACACTATGGCTACACCTTC. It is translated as CASSYKTGTHYGYTF. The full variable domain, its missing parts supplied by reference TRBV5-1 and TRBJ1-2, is KAGVTQTPRYLIKTRGQQVTLSCSPISGHRSVSWYQQTPGQGLQFLFEYFSETQRNKGNFPGRFSGRQFSNSRSEMNVSTLELGDSALYLCASSYKTGTHYGYTFGSGTRLTVV.

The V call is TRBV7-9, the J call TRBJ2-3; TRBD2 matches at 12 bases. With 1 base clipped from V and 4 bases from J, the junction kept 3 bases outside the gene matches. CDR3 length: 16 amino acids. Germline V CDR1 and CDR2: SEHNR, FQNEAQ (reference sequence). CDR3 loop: CASSLERTSGADTQYF. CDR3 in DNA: TGTGCCAGCAGCTTAGAACGGACTAGCGGGGCAGATACGCAGTATTTT.

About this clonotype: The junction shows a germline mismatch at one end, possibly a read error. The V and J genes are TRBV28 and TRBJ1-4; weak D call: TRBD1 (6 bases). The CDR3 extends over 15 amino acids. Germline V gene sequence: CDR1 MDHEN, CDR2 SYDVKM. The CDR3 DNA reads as TGTGGCAGCAGGGGTCAGGGTGTGAGGGATGAGAAACTGTTTTTT. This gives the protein CGSRGQGVRDEKLFF.

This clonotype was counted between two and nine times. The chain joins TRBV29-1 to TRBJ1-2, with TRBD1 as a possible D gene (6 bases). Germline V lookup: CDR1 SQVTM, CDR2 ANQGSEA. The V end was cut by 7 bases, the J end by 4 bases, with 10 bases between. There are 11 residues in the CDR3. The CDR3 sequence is CSAAGVYGYTF. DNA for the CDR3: TGCAGCGCTGCAGGGGTCTATGGCTACACCTTC. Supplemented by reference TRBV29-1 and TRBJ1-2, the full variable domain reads SAVISQKPSRDICQRGTSLTIQCQVDSQVTMMFWYRQQPGQSLTLIATANQGSEATYESGFVIDKFPISRPNLTFSTLTVSNMSPEDSSIYLCSAAGVYGYTFGSGTRLTVV.

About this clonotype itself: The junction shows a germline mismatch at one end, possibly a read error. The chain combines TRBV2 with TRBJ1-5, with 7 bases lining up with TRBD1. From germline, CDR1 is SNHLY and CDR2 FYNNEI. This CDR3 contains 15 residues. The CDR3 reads CASSEQGVSNQLQHF. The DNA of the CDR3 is TGTGCCAGCAGTGAGCAGGGGGTCAGCAATCAGCTCCAGCATTTT.

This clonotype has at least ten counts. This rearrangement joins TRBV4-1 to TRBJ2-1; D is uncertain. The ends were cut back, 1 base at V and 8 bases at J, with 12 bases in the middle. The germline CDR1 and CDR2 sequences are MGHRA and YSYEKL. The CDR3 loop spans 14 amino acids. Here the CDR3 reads CASSQGLRGDEQFF. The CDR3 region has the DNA TGCGCCAGCAGCCAAGGTCTTCGTGGGGATGAGCAGTTCTTC.

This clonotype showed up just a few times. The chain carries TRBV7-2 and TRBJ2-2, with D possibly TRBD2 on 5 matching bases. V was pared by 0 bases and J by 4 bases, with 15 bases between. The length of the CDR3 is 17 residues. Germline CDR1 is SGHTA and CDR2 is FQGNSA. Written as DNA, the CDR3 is TGTGCCAGCAGCTTAGCGCACCTAGCAAGAGGCACCGGGGAGCTGTTTTTT. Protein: CASSLAHLARGTGELFF.

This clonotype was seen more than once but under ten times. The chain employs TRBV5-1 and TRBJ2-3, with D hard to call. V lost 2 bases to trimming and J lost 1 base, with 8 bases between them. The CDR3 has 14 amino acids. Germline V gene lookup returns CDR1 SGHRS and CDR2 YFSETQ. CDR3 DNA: TGCGCCAGCAGCTTAGAGCCGGGCACAGATACGCAGTATTTT. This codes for CASSLEPGTDTQYF.

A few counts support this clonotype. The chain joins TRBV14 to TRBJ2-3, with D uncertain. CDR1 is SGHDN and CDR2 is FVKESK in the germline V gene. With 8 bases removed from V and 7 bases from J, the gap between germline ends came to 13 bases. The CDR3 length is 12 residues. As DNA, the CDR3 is TGTGCCAGCCGCTCATCCGCACATACGCAGTATTTT. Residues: CASRSSAHTQYF.

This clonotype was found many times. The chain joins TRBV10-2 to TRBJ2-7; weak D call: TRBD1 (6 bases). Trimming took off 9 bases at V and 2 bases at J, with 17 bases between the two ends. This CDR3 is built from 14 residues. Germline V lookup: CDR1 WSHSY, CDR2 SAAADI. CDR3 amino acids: CASTTGTLPYEQYF. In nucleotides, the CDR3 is TGCGCCAGTACAACCGGGACACTGCCCTACGAGCAGTACTTC.

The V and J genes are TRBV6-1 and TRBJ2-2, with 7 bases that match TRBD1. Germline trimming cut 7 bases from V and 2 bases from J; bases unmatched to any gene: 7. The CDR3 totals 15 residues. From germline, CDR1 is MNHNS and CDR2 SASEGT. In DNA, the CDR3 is TGTGCCAGCATTTCGGGACAGTTCAACACCGGGGAGCTGTTTTTT. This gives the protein CASISGQFNTGELFF.

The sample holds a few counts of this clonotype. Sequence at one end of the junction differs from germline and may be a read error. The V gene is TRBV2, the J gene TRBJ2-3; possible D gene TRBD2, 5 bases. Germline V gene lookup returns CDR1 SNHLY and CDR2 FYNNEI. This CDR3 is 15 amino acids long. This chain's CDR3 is CASSEFGGFTDTRYF. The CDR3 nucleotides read TGTGCCAGCAGTGAATTTGGAGGTTTCACAGATACGCGGTATTTT.

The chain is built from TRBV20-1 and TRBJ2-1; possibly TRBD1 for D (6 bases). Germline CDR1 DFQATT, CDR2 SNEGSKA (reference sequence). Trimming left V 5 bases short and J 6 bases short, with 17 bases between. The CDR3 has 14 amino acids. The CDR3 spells CSARPSGVPNEQFF. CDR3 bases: TGCAGTGCTCGCCCCTCAGGGGTCCCCAATGAGCAGTTCTTC.

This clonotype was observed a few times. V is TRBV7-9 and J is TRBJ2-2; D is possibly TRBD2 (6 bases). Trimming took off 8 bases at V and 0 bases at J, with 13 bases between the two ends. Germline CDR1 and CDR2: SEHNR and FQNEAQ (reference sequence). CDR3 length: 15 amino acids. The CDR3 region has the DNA TGTGCCAGCCAAACGTGGGGGGCGAACACCGGGGAGCTGTTTTTT. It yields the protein CASQTWGANTGELFF.

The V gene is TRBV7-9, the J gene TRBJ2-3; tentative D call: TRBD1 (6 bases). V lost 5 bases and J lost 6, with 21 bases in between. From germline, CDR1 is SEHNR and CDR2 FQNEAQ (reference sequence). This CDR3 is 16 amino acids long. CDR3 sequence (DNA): TGTGCCAGCAGCCGTGGGACATCGCAAAAGGTGGATACGCAGTATTTT. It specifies CASSRGTSQKVDTQYF.

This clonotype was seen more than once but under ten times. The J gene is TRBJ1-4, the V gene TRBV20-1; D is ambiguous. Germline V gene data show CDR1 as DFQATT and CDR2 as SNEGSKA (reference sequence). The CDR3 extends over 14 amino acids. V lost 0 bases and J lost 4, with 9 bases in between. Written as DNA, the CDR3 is TGCAGTGCTAGAGATTTCCGGAGTAATGAAAAACTGTTTTTT. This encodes CSARDFRSNEKLFF.

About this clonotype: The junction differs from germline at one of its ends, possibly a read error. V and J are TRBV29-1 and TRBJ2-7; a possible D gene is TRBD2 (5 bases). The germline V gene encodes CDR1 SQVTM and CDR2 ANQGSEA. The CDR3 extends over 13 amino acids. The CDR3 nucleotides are TGCAACGTTTGCATAGCGACTCCCGGGGAGCAGTACTTC. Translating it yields CNVCIATPGEQYF.

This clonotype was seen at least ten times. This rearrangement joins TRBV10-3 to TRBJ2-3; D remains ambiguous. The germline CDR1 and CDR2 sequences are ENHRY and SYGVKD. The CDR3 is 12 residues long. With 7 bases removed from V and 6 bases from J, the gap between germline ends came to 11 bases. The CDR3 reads CAIKDTTDTQYF. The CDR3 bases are TGTGCCATCAAGGATACAACCGATACGCAGTATTTT.

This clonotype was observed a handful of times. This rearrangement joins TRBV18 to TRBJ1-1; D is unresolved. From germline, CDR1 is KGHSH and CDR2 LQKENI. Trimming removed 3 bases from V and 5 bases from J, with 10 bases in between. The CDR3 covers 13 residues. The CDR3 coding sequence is TGTGCCAGCTCACCGAATACGGAGACTGAAGCTTTCTTT. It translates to CASSPNTETEAFF.

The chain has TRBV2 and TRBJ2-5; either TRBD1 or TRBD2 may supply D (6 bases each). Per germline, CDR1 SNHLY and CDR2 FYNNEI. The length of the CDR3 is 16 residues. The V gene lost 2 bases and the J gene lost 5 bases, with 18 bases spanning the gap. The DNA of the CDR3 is TGTGCCAGCAGTGAAACAGGGAGGACATCGAAGGAGACCCAGTACTTC. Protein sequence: CASSETGRTSKETQYF.

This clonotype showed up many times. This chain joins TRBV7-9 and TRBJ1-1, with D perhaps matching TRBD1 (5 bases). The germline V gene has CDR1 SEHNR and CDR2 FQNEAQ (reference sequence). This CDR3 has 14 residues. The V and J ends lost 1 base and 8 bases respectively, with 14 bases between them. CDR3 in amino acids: CASSLGVGDLEAFF. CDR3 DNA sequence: TGTGCCAGCAGCTTAGGAGTAGGGGATTTAGAAGCTTTCTTT.